This T cell receptor (beta chain) was found in a study of the immune and genomic landscape of osteosarcoma. The repertoire was sequenced with immunoSEQ multiplex PCR; TCRdb's copy has only in-frame clones and lacks some. The data contain about 2,900 clones, roughly 80% of them singletons. Per germline, CDR1 SGDLS and CDR2 YYNGEE. The CDR3 extends over 15 amino acids. Trimming removed 0 bases from V and 6 bases from J, with 15 bases in between. Poor-prognosis osteosarcoma patients supplied post-treatment primary, local recurrence and metastasis tumor specimens. The V gene is TRBV9, the J gene TRBJ1-2, with D perhaps matching TRBD1 (5 bases). This clonotype was sampled from a woman between 18 and 29 years old with osteosarcoma. The sample comprised metastatic tumor tissue from the lung. The CDR3 here is CASSVEGTPSHGYTF. The CDR3, as DNA: TGTGCCAGCAGCGTAGAGGGGACCCCGAGTCATGGCTACACCTTC.